This TCR beta chain was sequenced in a study of early T cells in non-severe SARS-CoV-2 infection. For the study at large: Chains were unpaired, as sequencing was done on bulk RNA from unsorted whole blood. Study results and limitations: The matching step, a VDJdb search, favored anti-spike CD8 responses and missed private and CD4 specificities.

This clonotype was seen a few times. The antigen remains undetermined. V shed 5 bases and J shed 2 bases, with 11 bases lying between them. In germline, CDR1 is SGHTA, CDR2 FQGTGA. The CDR3 runs to 14 residues. Attachment of unique molecular identifiers to individual cDNA molecules was performed. TCRdb processed the 5' RACE reads anew with MiXCR; each CDR3 protein has one entry. The table shows some 80,000 distinct CDR3 sequences, with 9.5% to 15% occurring only once. J is TRBJ2-3 and V is TRBV7-3, with D possibly being TRBD2 (6 bases). The material was whole blood, obtained at baseline. The TCR was taken from an adult who was a healthcare worker with PCR-confirmed SARS-CoV-2 infection or an uninfected control (not recorded which). The donor label of this sample is uncertain. CDR3 bases: TGTGCCAGCAGCCCGGCGGGGATCACAGATACGCAGTATTTT. This gives the protein CASSPAGITDTQYF.